These 5 T cell receptor beta chains originate from one sample sequenced in a study of shared clonotypes between healthy human individuals. The naive CD8 fraction comprised CD45RO-negative cells positively selected for CCR7 and excluded terminally differentiated effector memory CD45RA+ cells. Sequenced by immunoSEQ multiplex PCR; TCRdb stores in-frame clones only, minus some. The repertoire consists of around 2.1 million clones, with roughly 91% occurring once and the leading ten covering more than 1.5%. The sample consisted of naive CD8+ T cells from PBMCs. All receptors derive from a man between 18 and 29 years old in good health. Some clones in this sample may be carry-over from other donors' samples.

The chain carries TRBV6-6 and TRBJ2-3; D is undetermined. This CDR3 has 14 amino acids. Germline V CDR1 and CDR2: MNHNY, SVGAGI (reference sequence). The V end lost 0 bases, the J end lost 3 bases, and 7 bases lay between the germline ends. CDR3 nucleotide sequence: TGTGCCAGCAGTTACTCGTCGCGTACAGATACGCAGTATTTT. As protein: CASSYSSRTDTQYF.

The chain joins TRBV27 to TRBJ2-7, with D tentatively TRBD1 (6 bases). The V gene lost 5 bases and the J gene lost 0 bases, with 14 bases spanning the gap. CDR1 MNHEY and CDR2 SMNVEV come from the germline V gene (reference sequence). This CDR3 comprises 15 residues. The DNA of the CDR3 is TGTGCCAGCAGTCCTACCGGGGACAACTCCTACGAGCAGTACTTC. Its translation: CASSPTGDNSYEQYF.

This chain links TRBV5-5 with TRBJ2-1, with D possibly TRBD2 on 6 matching bases. CDR1 and CDR2 (germline): SGHKS, YYEKEE (reference sequence). The CDR3 is 15 amino acids. Trimming cost V 4 bases and J 3 bases, with 14 bases left between them. This chain's CDR3 is CASSRLGLHYNEQFF. CDR3 DNA sequence: TGTGCCAGCAGCCGCTTGGGACTCCACTACAATGAGCAGTTCTTC.

This clone was seen more than once but under ten times. The V gene is TRBV2, the J gene TRBJ1-1; D not certain. Trimming cost V 0 bases and J 0 bases, with 8 bases left between them. The CDR3 contains 15 residues. Germline V lookup: CDR1 SNHLY, CDR2 FYNNEI. CDR3 nucleotides: TGTGCCAGCAGTGAAGCGCTTGGGGTGAACACTGAAGCTTTCTTT. This codes for CASSEALGVNTEAFF. The variable domain in full, completed from reference TRBV2 and TRBJ1-1, reads EPEVTQTPSHQVTQMGQEVILRCVPISNHLYFYWYRQILGQKVEFLVSFYNNEISEKSEIFDDQFSVERPDGSNFTLKIRSTKLEDSAMYFCASSEALGVNTEAFFGQGTRLTVV.

The chain has TRBV7-8 and TRBJ2-7, with 14 positions matching TRBD2. Germline assignment: CDR1 SGHVS and CDR2 FQNEAQ. The CDR3 spans 18 residues. After removal of 5 bases from V and 5 bases from J, the junction contained 14 bases not matched to a gene. This CDR3 reads CASSQRLAGGDLFDEQYF. For the CDR3, the DNA is TGTGCCAGCAGCCAAAGACTAGCGGGAGGGGATCTGTTCGACGAGCAGTACTTC.